This entry lists 21 T cell receptor beta chains sequenced from one sample in a study of Ad26.COV2.S vaccination and SARS-CoV-2 variants. Assay: immunoSEQ multiplex PCR; the TCRdb copy retains only in-frame clones and omits some. Of roughly 300,000 clones listed, about 88% are singletons. Documented treatment: around 19 received Ad26.COV2.S at low or high dose, single or two shots; several received placebo; per-sample allocation not given. Samples were taken on day 63 after the first vaccine or placebo injection. Sequenced here: peripheral blood, sampled in a trial of Ad26.COV2.S vaccine versus placebo. Receptors were obtained from a person aged 18-60 years who received the Ad26.COV2.S COVID-19 vaccine or a placebo.

The rearrangement links TRBV2 to TRBJ1-5; D is uncertain. The ends were cut back, 4 bases at V and 4 bases at J, with 17 bases in the middle. Germline CDR1 and CDR2: SNHLY and FYNNEI. The length of the CDR3 is 16 residues. CDR3 sequence reads: CASSGSAASLNQPQHF. The DNA of the CDR3 is TGTGCCAGCAGTGGGTCGGCAGCCAGTTTGAATCAGCCCCAGCATTTT.

This clone was seen once. The chain recombines TRBV6-2 or TRBV6-3 with TRBJ2-1, with D possibly TRBD2 on 6 matching bases. Germline V gene data show CDR1 as MNHEY and CDR2 as SVGEGT. CDR3 length: 15 amino acids. V was pared by 2 bases and J by 6 bases, with 14 bases between. The DNA of the CDR3 is TGTGCCAGCAGTTACGCTGCGGGATGGGTCAATGAGCAGTTCTTC. It codes for CASSYAAGWVNEQFF.

The rearrangement joins TRBV28 to TRBJ1-2; D may be TRBD1 (6 bases). CDR3 length: 11 residues. With 5 bases removed from V and 7 bases from J, the gap between germline ends came to 8 bases. CDR1 is MDHEN and CDR2 is SYDVKM in the germline V gene. In DNA form, the CDR3 reads TGTGCCAGCAGTAACAGGGTTGGCTACACCTTC. This gives the protein CASSNRVGYTF.

This sequence joins TRBV28 and TRBJ1-6; 9 bases agree with TRBD1. This CDR3 spans 15 amino acids. Germline loops: CDR1 MDHEN, CDR2 SYDVKM. V shed 5 bases and J 9 bases; nucleotides not matched to a gene: 8. CDR3 sequence reads: CASSTGQGRGSPLHF. The CDR3 bases are TGTGCCAGCAGTACTGGACAGGGGAGAGGTTCACCCCTCCACTTT.

This chain uses TRBV30 with TRBJ1-1, with D unresolved. Germline assignment: CDR1 GTSNPN and CDR2 SVGIG (reference sequence). The germline V and J ends were trimmed by 0 bases and 11 bases, with 10 bases remaining between them. This CDR3 contains 11 residues. CDR3 region: CAWSVGAAAFF. In DNA form, the CDR3 reads TGTGCCTGGAGTGTGGGCGCGGCGGCTTTCTTT.

The chain links TRBV7-9 to TRBJ1-2; no firm D call. V shed 1 base and J shed 5 bases, with 14 bases lying between them. Germline CDR1 SEHNR, CDR2 FQNEAQ (reference sequence). The CDR3 sequence is 15 residues long. The CDR3 bases are TGTGCCAGCAGCTTAGAAGGCACTTGGCCTTATGGCTACACCTTC. Residues: CASSLEGTWPYGYTF.

V and J are TRBV2 and TRBJ2-3, with a possible D match to TRBD2 (6 bases). Between the trimmed V and J ends, which lost 5 bases and 0 bases, there was a span of 18 bases. The CDR3 sequence is 17 residues long. CDR1 is SNHLY, CDR2 FYNNEI, per germline. CDR3 DNA sequence: TGTGCCAGCAGTTTCCCCGTAGGGGACTTAAGCACAGATACGCAGTATTTT. Translation: CASSFPVGDLSTDTQYF.

The sample holds a few counts of this clone. V is TRBV5-4 and J is TRBJ1-1; possible D gene TRBD1, 6 bases. This CDR3 is built from 14 residues. Per germline, CDR1 SGHNT and CDR2 YYREEE (reference sequence). The ends were cut back, 4 bases at V and 6 bases at J, with 16 bases in the middle. The CDR3 reads CASSPPAGVPEAFF. The CDR3 nucleotides read TGTGCCAGCAGCCCCCCCGCAGGGGTACCTGAAGCTTTCTTT.

This chain connects TRBV18 to TRBJ2-7; no firm D call. V lost 5 bases to trimming and J lost 4 bases, with 12 bases between them. The CDR3 length is 13 residues. CDR1 is KGHSH, CDR2 LQKENI, per germline. The CDR3 spells CASSAVETYEQYF. CDR3 sequence (DNA): TGTGCCAGCTCAGCTGTGGAAACTTACGAGCAGTACTTC.

The rearrangement joins TRBV19 to TRBJ1-6; the D is unclear. Germline V gives CDR1 LNHDA, CDR2 SQIVND (reference sequence). This CDR3 region has 15 residues. The ends were cut back, 7 bases at V and 8 bases at J, with 18 bases in the middle. As DNA, the CDR3 is TGTGCCAGTACCCTTATGTCCGGTGGGCATTCACCCCTCCACTTT. It codes for CASTLMSGGHSPLHF.

The chain employs TRBV4-2 and TRBJ2-3; D is uncertain. Trimming removed 3 bases from V and 0 bases from J, with 10 bases in between. Germline V lookup: CDR1 LGHNA, CDR2 YNFKEQ. CDR3 size: 15 residues. The CDR3 nucleotides read TGTGCCAGCAGCCAGGAACTTCAGAGCACAGATACGCAGTATTTT. Amino acids: CASSQELQSTDTQYF.

V gene TRBV18 combines with J gene TRBJ2-7, with TRBD1 identical over 7 bases. The CDR3 is made up of 15 amino acids. J was trimmed by 7 bases and V by 1 base; bases with no gene match: 10. From germline, CDR1 is KGHSH and CDR2 LQKENI. CDR3 region: CASSPQSRGLGEQYF. The CDR3 DNA reads TGTGCCAGCTCACCACAGAGCAGGGGGTTGGGGGAGCAGTACTTC. The full variable domain, with the rest looked up from reference TRBV18 and TRBJ2-7, is NAGVMQNPRHLVRRRGQEARLRCSPMKGHSHVYWYRQLPEEGLKFMVYLQKENIIDESGMPKERFSAEFPKEGPSILRIQQVVRGDSAAYFCASSPQSRGLGEQYFGPGTRLTVT.

CDR3 DNA: TGTGCTAGTGGTTCCCACACTGGTAGGGAGCGGGGGGCCACTAGCACAGATACGCAGTATTTT. It is translated as CASGSHTGRERGATSTDTQYF. The V gene is TRBV12-5, the J gene TRBJ2-3, with 9 bases aligning to TRBD2. Per germline, CDR1 LGHNT and CDR2 FRNRAP. After removal of 4 bases from V and 0 bases from J, the junction contained 20 bases not matched to a gene. The CDR3 length is 21 residues.

The chain has TRBV5-1 and TRBJ2-3, with 10 bases fitting TRBD2. V lost 4 bases, J lost 4 bases, and 6 bases stayed unmatched. The germline gives CDR1 SGHRS, CDR2 YFSETQ. The CDR3 runs 15 residues. The CDR3 reads CASSALAGVPDTQYF. CDR3 nucleotides: TGCGCCAGCAGCGCCCTAGCGGGAGTCCCAGATACGCAGTATTTT.

The J gene is TRBJ2-7, the V gene TRBV5-5, with D perhaps TRBD1 or TRBD2 (5 bases each). The germline V gene has CDR1 SGHKS and CDR2 YYEKEE (reference sequence). V gave up 2 bases and J gave up 3 bases, with 24 bases separating them. The CDR3 consists of 18 residues. The CDR3 DNA sequence: TGTGCCAGCAGCTTTTCTTGGGGGAGCGAGGGTTTTATCTACGAGCAGTACTTC. This sequence encodes CASSFSWGSEGFIYEQYF.

The rearrangement links TRBV4-1 to TRBJ1-1; D unclear. Germline V lookup: CDR1 MGHRA, CDR2 YSYEKL. The V end was cut by 0 bases, the J end by 10 bases, with 12 bases between. This CDR3 has 13 amino acids. Here the CDR3 reads CASSQDRSGLAFF. DNA of the CDR3: TGCGCCAGCAGCCAAGATCGCAGCGGTTTAGCTTTCTTT.

V usage is TRBV7-2 and J usage is TRBJ2-5, with D possibly matching TRBD1 (6 bases). Germline V gene lookup returns CDR1 SGHTA and CDR2 FQGNSA. V was clipped by 5 bases and J by 0 bases, with 13 bases between them. This CDR3 is built from 15 residues. The CDR3 loop reads CASSRNGQYQETQYF. The CDR3 DNA reads as TGTGCCAGCAGCCGCAATGGACAGTACCAAGAGACCCAGTACTTC.

This clone was detected once. The chain is built from TRBV4-3 and TRBJ1-1, with TRBD1 as a possible D gene (5 bases). The germline V gene encodes CDR1 LGHNA and CDR2 YSLEER. Trimming took off 3 bases at V and 8 bases at J, with 13 bases between the two ends. There are 13 residues in the CDR3. In DNA form, the CDR3 reads TGCGCCAGCAGCCAGTTGGGAAACAGGGAAGCTTTCTTT. Protein product: CASSQLGNREAFF.

J is TRBJ2-2 and V is TRBV11-2; D possibly uses TRBD1 or TRBD2 (5 bases each). Germline V lookup: CDR1 SGHAT, CDR2 FQNNGV. V lost 0 bases and J 7 bases, leaving 9 bases between the germline ends. This CDR3 comprises 14 residues. The CDR3 loop is CASSLDGGIGELFF. The CDR3 nucleotides are TGTGCCAGCAGCTTAGATGGGGGTATCGGGGAGCTGTTTTTT.

The chain has TRBV7-9 and TRBJ2-2; TRBD1 agrees at 10 bases. CDR3 length equals 16 residues. J gave up 4 bases and V 5 bases, and 7 bases lay outside the gene matches. CDR1 and CDR2 from the germline V gene are SEHNR and FQNEAQ (reference sequence). CDR3 DNA sequence: TGTGCCAGCAGCCACTACCGGGACAGGGGCACCGGGGAGCTGTTTTTT. This encodes CASSHYRDRGTGELFF.

V usage is TRBV5-6 and J usage is TRBJ1-1; 8 bases align to TRBD1. The ends lost 1 base at V and 7 bases at J; junction bases unmatched: 9. Per the germline V gene, CDR1 is SGHDT and CDR2 is YYEEEE. The CDR3 has 15 residues. CDR3: CASSLMMPGGVEAFF. For the CDR3, the DNA is TGTGCCAGCAGCTTGATGATGCCAGGGGGCGTTGAAGCTTTCTTT. Full variable domain (missing parts from reference TRBV5-6 and TRBJ1-1): DAGVTQSPTHLIKTRGQQVTLRCSPKSGHDTVSWYQQALGQGPQFIFQYYEEEERQRGNFPDRFSGHQFPNYSSELNVNALLLGDSALYLCASSLMMPGGVEAFFGQGTRLTVV.